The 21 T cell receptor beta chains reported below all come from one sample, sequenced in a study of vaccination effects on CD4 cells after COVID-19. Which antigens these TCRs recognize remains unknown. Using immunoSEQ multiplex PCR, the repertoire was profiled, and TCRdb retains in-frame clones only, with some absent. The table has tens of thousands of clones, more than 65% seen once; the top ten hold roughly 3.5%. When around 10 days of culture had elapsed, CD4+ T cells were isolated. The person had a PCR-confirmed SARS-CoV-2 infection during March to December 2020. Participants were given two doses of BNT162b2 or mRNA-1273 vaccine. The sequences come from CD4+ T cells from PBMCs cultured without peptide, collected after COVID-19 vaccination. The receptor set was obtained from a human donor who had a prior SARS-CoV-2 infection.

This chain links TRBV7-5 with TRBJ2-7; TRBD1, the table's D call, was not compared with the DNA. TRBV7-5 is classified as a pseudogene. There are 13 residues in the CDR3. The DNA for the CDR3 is TGTGCCAGAAGCCAACTGGGACAACCGAGGGAGTACTTC. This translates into CARSQLGQPREYF.

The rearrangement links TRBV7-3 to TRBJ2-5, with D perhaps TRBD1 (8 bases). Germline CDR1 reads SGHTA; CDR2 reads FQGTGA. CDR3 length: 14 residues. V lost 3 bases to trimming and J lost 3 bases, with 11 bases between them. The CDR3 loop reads CASSFTGGEETQYF. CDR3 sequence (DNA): TGTGCCAGCAGCTTTACAGGGGGGGAAGAGACCCAGTACTTC.

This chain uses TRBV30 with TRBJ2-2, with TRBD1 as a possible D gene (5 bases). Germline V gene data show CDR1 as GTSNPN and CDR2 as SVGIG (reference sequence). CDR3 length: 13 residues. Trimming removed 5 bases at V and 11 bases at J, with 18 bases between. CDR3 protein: CAWGQGFSRELFF. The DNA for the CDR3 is TGTGCCTGGGGGCAGGGCTTTTCTCGAGAGCTGTTTTTT.

The chain's CDR3 is CASSFNRGLNGYTF. DNA of the CDR3: TGTGCCAGCAGCTTCAACAGGGGGCTGAATGGCTACACCTTC. The chain has TRBV7-2 and TRBJ1-2; 9 bases are shared with TRBD1. The CDR3 spans 14 residues. Germline V gene sequence: CDR1 SGHTA, CDR2 FQGNSA. After removal of 3 bases from V and 6 bases from J, the junction contained 5 bases not matched to a gene.

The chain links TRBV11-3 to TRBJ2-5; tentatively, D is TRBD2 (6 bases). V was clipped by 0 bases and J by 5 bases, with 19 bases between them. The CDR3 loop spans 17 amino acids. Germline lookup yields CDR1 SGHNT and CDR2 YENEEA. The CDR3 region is CASSLEGPGVLGETQYF. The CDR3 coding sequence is TGTGCCAGCAGCTTAGAGGGACCGGGAGTACTCGGGGAGACCCAGTACTTC.

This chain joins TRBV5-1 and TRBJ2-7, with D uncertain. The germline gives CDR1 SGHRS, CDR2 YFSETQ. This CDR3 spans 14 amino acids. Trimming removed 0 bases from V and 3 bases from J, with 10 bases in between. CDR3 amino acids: CASSLGWQSYEQYF. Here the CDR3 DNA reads TGCGCCAGCAGCTTGGGCTGGCAGAGCTACGAGCAGTACTTC.

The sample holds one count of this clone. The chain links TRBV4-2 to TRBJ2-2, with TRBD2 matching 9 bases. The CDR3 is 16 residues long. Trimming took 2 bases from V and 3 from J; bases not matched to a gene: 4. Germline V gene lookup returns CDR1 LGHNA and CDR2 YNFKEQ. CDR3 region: CASSQQTSGYTGELFF. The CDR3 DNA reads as TGTGCCAGCAGCCAACAGACTAGCGGATACACCGGGGAGCTGTTTTTT.

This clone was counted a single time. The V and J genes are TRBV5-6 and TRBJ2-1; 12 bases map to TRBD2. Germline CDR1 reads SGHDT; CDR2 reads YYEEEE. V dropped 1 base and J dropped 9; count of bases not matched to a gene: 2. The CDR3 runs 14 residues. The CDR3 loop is CASSLKGLAGEQFF. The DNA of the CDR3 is TGTGCCAGCAGCTTGAAGGGACTAGCGGGTGAGCAGTTCTTC.

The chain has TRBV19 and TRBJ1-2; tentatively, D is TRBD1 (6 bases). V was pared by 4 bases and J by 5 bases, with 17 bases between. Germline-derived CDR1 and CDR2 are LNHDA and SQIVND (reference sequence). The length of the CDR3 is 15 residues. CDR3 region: CASSTQQGHRYGYTF. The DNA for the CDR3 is TGTGCCAGTAGTACACAGCAGGGGCATCGGTATGGCTACACCTTC.

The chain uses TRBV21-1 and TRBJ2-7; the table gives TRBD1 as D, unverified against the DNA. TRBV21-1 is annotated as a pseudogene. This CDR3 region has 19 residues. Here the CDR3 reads CASRKRGDRARGSSYEQYF. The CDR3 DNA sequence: TGTGCCAGCAGGAAAAGGGGGGACAGGGCACGGGGTAGCTCCTACGAGCAGTACTTC.

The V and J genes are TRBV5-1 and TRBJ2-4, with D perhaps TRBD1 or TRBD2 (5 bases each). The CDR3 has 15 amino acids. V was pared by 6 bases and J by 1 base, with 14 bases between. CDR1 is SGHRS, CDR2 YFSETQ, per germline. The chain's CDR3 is CASTYGGWAKNIQYF. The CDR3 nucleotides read TGCGCCAGCACATATGGGGGTTGGGCCAAAAACATTCAGTACTTC.

The CDR3 is CASSRTVEGSAFF. CDR3 sequence (DNA): TGCGCCAGCAGCCGGACCGTTGAAGGGAGTGCTTTCTTT. The V and J genes are TRBV5-1 and TRBJ1-1; no definite D call. V was clipped by 4 bases and J by 11 bases, with 18 bases between them. The CDR3 extends over 13 amino acids. The germline CDR1 and CDR2 sequences are SGHRS and YFSETQ.

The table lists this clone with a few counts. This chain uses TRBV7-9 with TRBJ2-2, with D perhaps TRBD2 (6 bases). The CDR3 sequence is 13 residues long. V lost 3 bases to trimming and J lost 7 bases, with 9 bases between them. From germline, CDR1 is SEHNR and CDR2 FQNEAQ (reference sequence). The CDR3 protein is CASSFTRDGELFF. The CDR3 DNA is TGTGCCAGCAGCTTCACGCGGGACGGGGAGCTGTTTTTT.

For the CDR3, the DNA is TGCGCCAGCAGCCTAGCGGGGAGCCCCACCGGGGAGCTGTTTTTT. Translation: CASSLAGSPTGELFF. The chain joins TRBV4-1 to TRBJ2-2; 8 positions agree with TRBD2. This CDR3 is 15 amino acids long. Germline-derived CDR1 and CDR2 are MGHRA and YSYEKL. After removal of 4 bases from V and 4 bases from J, the junction contained 5 bases not matched to a gene.

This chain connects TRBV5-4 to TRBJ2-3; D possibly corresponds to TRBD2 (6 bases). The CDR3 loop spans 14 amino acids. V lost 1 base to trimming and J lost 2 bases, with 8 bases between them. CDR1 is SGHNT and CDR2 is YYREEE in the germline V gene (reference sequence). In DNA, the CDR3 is TGTGCCAGCAGCTTGAGGACTACCACAGATACGCAGTATTTT. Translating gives CASSLRTTTDTQYF.

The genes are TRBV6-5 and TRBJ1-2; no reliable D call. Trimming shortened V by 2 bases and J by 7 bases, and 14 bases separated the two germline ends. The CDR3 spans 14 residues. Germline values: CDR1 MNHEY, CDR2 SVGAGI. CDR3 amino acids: CASSYGTAHTGYTF. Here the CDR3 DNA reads TGTGCCAGCAGTTACGGCACAGCCCATACTGGCTACACCTTC.

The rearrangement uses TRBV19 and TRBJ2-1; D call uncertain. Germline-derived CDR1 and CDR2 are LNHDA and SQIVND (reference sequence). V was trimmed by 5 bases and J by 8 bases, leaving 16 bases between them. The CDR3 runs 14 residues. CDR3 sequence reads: CASSPVTHYDEQFF. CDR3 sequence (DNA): TGTGCCAGTAGTCCGGTCACCCATTACGATGAGCAGTTCTTC.

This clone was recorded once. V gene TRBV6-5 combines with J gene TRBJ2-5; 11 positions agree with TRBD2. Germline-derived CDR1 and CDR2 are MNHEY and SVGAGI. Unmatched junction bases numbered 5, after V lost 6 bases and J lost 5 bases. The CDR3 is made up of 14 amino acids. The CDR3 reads CASRMGLAAETQYF. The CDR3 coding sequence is TGTGCCAGCAGAATGGGACTAGCGGCGGAGACCCAGTACTTC.

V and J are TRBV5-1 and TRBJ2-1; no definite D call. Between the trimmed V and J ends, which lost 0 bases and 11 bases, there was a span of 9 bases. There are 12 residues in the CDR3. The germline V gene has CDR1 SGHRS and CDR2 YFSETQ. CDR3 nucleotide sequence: TGCGCCAGCAGCTTGGAACCTGGTAAGCAGTTCTTC. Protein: CASSLEPGKQFF. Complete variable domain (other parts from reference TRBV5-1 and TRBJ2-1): KAGVTQTPRYLIKTRGQQVTLSCSPISGHRSVSWYQQTPGQGLQFLFEYFSETQRNKGNFPGRFSGRQFSNSRSEMNVSTLELGDSALYLCASSLEPGKQFFGPGTRLTVL.

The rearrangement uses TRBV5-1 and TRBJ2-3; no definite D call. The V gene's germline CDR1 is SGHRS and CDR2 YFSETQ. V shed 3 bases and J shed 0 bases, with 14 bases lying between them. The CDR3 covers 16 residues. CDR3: CASSSLTSPSTDTQYF. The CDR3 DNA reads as TGCGCCAGCAGCTCCCTGACATCCCCTAGCACAGATACGCAGTATTTT.

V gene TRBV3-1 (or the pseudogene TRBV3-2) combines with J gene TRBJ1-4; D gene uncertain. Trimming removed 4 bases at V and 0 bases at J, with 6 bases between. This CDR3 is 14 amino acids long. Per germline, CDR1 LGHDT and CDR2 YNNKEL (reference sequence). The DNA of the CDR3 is TGTGCCAGCAGCCCCCAGGCAACTAATGAAAAACTGTTTTTT. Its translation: CASSPQATNEKLFF.